This T cell receptor (beta chain) was retrieved from a study of shared clonotypes between healthy human individuals. Adult Caucasians living in Nashville, Tennessee made up all of the donors. With 8 bases clipped from V and 4 bases from J, the junction kept 8 bases outside the gene matches. Germline V CDR1 and CDR2: MNHNS, SASEGT. The CDR3 is 14 amino acids. TCRdb's table, derived via immunoSEQ multiplex PCR, lists solely in-frame clones and lacks some. The sample holds about 2.5 million clones; less than 95% are singletons and the top ten take 0.37%. Input material: naive CD4+ T cells from PBMCs. Subset given: CD45RA+ positively selected. The TCR sequence derives from a young man in good health. Some clones in this sample may be carry-over from other donors' samples. The chain joins TRBV6-1 to TRBJ2-4; 7 bases align to TRBD1. CDR3 coding DNA: TGTGCCAGCGTCCGGGACAGTACTAAAAACATTCAGTACTTC. Translated, it gives CASVRDSTKNIQYF.